The present entry profiles one TCR beta chain with its context. These data are taken from a study of shared clonotypes between healthy human individuals. Across the whole study: A donor's plate count was three for CD4 naive and three for CD4 memory; CD8 naive had two and CD8 memory one.

TCRdb keeps only in-frame clones here, not all; method: immunoSEQ multiplex PCR. The repertoire consists of roughly 720,000 clones, with 90% occurring once and the leading ten covering approximately 35%. The CDR3 has 14 residues. Germline loops: CDR1 MDHEN, CDR2 SYDVKM. Trimming shortened V by 4 bases and J by 3 bases, and 13 bases separated the two germline ends. The sample consisted of memory CD8+ T cells from PBMCs. The subset here: CD45RO+ cells pooled with CCR7-negative TemRA cells. The J gene is TRBJ2-7, the V gene TRBV28; D gene unclear. The receptor was derived from a man between 18 and 35 years old in good health. Some clones in this sample may be carry-over from other donors' samples. CDR3 loop: CASSSRQAIYEQYF. As DNA, the CDR3 is TGTGCCAGCAGTTCCCGCCAGGCTATCTACGAGCAGTACTTC.